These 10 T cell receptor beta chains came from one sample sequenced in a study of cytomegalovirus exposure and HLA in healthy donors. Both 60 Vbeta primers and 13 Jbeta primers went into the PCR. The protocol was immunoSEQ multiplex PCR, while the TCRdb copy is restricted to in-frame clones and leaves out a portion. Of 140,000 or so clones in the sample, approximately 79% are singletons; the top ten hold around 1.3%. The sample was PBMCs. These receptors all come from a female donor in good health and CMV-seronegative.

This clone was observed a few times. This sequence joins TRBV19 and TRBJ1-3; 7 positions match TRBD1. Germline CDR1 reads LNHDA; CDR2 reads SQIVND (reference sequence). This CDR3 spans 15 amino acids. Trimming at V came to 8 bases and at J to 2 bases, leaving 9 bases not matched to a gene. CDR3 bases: TGTGCCAGTCACGACAGGGTGACAACTGGAAACACCATATATTTT. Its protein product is CASHDRVTTGNTIYF.

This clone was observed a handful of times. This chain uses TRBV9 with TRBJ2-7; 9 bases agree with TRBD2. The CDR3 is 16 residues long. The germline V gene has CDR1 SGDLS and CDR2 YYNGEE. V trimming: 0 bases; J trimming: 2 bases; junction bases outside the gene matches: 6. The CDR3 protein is CASSVEGTSSTYEQYF. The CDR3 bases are TGTGCCAGCAGCGTAGAGGGGACTAGCAGTACCTACGAGCAGTACTTC.

CDR3 protein: CASSDPGGGPSTDTQYF. For the CDR3, the DNA is TGTGCCAGCAGTGATCCCGGGGGGGGCCCCAGCACAGATACGCAGTATTTT. The chain is built from TRBV25-1 and TRBJ2-3; TRBD2 agrees at 8 bases. The CDR3 totals 17 residues. CDR1 is MGHDK and CDR2 is SYGVNS in the germline V gene. The J segment lost 0 bases and the V segment lost 3 bases, leaving 8 bases of the junction unmatched.

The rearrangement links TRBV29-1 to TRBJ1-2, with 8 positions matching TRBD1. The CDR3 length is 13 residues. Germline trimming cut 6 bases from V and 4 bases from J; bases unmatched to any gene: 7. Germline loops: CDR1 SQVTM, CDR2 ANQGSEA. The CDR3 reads CSVERTGTYGYTF. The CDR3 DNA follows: TGCAGCGTCGAGCGGACAGGGACCTATGGCTACACCTTC.

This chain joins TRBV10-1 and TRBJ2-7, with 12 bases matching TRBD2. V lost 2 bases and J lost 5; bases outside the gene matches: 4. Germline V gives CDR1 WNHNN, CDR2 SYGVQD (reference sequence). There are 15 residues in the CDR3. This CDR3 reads CASSERLAGDNEQYF. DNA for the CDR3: TGCGCCAGCAGTGAGAGACTAGCGGGAGACAACGAGCAGTACTTC.

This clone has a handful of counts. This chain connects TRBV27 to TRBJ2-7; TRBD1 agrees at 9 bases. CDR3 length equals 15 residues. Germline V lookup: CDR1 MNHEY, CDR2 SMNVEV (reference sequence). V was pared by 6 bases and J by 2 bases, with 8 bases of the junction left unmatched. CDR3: CASSLQGASTYEQYF. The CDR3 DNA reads TGTGCCAGCAGCCTACAGGGGGCCTCGACCTACGAGCAGTACTTC.

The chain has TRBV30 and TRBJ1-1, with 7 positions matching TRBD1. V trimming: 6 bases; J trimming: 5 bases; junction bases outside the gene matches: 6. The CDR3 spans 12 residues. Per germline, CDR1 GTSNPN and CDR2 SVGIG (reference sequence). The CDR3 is CACHRGGTEAFF. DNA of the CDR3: TGTGCCTGCCACAGGGGTGGTACTGAAGCTTTCTTT.

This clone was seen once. CDR3 sequence: CASNLGGQGGDTQYF. CDR3 sequence (DNA): TGTGCCAGCAATCTTGGGGGACAGGGTGGCGATACGCAGTATTTT. The chain combines TRBV6-5 with TRBJ2-3; TRBD1 matches at 9 bases. The CDR3 has 15 amino acids. The V and J ends lost 7 bases and 6 bases, in that order; junction bases with no gene match: 11. CDR1 is MNHEY, CDR2 SVGAGI, per germline.

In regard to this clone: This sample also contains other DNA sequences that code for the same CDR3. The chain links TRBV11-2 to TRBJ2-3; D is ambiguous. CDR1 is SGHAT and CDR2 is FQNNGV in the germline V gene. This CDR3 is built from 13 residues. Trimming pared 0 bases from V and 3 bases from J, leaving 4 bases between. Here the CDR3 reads CASSLDLTDTQYF. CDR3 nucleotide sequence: TGTGCCAGCAGCTTAGATCTGACAGATACGCAGTATTTT.

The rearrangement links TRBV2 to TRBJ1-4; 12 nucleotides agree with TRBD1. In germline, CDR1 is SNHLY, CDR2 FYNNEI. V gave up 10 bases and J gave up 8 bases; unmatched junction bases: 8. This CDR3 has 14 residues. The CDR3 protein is CATWGQGAREKLFF. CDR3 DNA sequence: TGTGCCACCTGGGGACAGGGGGCCAGGGAAAAACTGTTTTTT.